This T cell receptor beta chain was sequenced during a study of T cell responses to AZD1222 COVID-19 vaccine. General observations from the study: Along spike, vaccine-associated CD4 TCRs were found throughout, with dominance at 160-218 and 743-854. The reported proportion of spike-specific TCRs targeting unmutated variant regions was nearly half. The study found Spike-specific TCR breadth and depth rose after two AZD1222 doses. White British people made up most donors, females outnumbered males, and clonal diversity was possibly underestimated.

Details on this clone: What it binds is unknown.

Sequencing used immunoSEQ multiplex PCR; TCRdb keeps in-frame clones, though not all of them. Of over 100,000 clones in the sample, just over 90% were seen once. The CDR3 has 14 amino acids. V was clipped by 5 bases and J by 0 bases, with 7 bases between them. From germline, CDR1 is LNHDA and CDR2 SQIVND (reference sequence). This specimen consisted of peripheral blood, obtained on day 0 of AZD1222 vaccination. This chain links TRBV19 with TRBJ1-4; D is unresolved. This sequence was found in an adult in good health. Here the CDR3 reads CASSRLSTNEKLFF. DNA of the CDR3: TGTGCCAGTAGTCGCCTTTCAACTAATGAAAAACTGTTTTTT.